This T cell receptor beta chain was sequenced during a study of cytomegalovirus exposure and HLA in healthy donors. The CDR3 is made up of 17 amino acids. Researchers ran the PCR with 60 Vbeta and 13 Jbeta primers. Libraries were prepared by immunoSEQ multiplex PCR; TCRdb keeps only in-frame clonotypes and omits some of them. The listing contains around 53,000 clones. The receptor's source is a woman aged 25 to 39 in good health and CMV-seropositive. The chain has TRBV21-1 and TRBJ1-5; the table's D gene call, TRBD1, was not cross checked with the DNA. TRBV21-1 is a listed pseudogene. The sequencing input was PBMCs. The CDR3 nucleotides read TGTGCCAGGGGGAGTGGAGCAGGGGTATGTAGGAATCAGCCCCAGCATTTT. This encodes CARGSGAGVCRNQPQHF.